A selection of T cell receptor beta chains follows, all from one sample in a study of T cells after posttransplantation cyclophosphamide. Assay used: immunoSEQ multiplex PCR; TCRdb lists only in-frame clones, some missing. In the table there are about 40,000 clones, about 92% of which are singletons. The source was PBMCs, collected 55 to 70 days after allogeneic stem cell transplant with posttransplant cyclophosphamide. The receptors derive from a male patient in his sixties or seventies who received an allogeneic stem cell transplant from a related donor and was CMV-positive. Some T cells may trace back to the graft donor. CDR3s include the opening cysteine and the closing phenylalanine or tryptophan. The D gene is left open where the match is weak.

d_call	cdr3_length	v_call	j_call	cdr3_aa
TRBD2	15	TRBV6-5	TRBJ2-5	CASSSGTTDQETQYF
TRBD1	14	TRBV15	TRBJ1-2	CATSSRMTGDGYTF
NA	15	TRBV6-1	TRBJ1-3	CASSELSGVGNTIYF
TRBD2	16	TRBV2	TRBJ2-3	CASSGDTSALTDTQYF
NA	16	TRBV4-2	TRBJ1-3	CASSQDLGGGDVTIYF
TRBD1	18	TRBV18	TRBJ1-6	CASSPGRQGNIRGSPLHF
TRBD1	16	TRBV5-4	TRBJ2-4	CASSPSGGTLKNIQYF
NA	18	TRBV7-6	TRBJ1-5	CASSLAGGTPGGNQPQHF
NA	15	TRBV5-1	TRBJ2-2	CASSPRGGFTGELFF
NA	12	TRBV19	TRBJ1-1	CASSIGGGEAFF
NA	13	TRBV6-5	TRBJ1-3	CASRQPSGNTIYF
TRBD1	12	TRBV11-2	TRBJ1-1	CASSLEGGTAFF
TRBD2	16	TRBV18	TRBJ2-5	CASSPSLAGLQETQYF
NA	14	TRBV5-4	TRBJ1-1	CASSLRGRPTEAFF
TRBD2	16	TRBV7-9	TRBJ2-3	CASSQYSGGSTDTQYF
TRBD1	16	TRBV5-6	TRBJ1-5	CASSLTGQGRNQPQHF
TRBD2	15	TRBV7-2	TRBJ2-3	CASSFLAGGSGTQYF
NA	13	TRBV6-5	NA	CASYTPSSYEQYF
NA	13	TRBV25-1	TRBJ1-1	CASSEYSYTEAFF
NA	11	TRBV12-5	TRBJ1-2	CANSFNYGYTF
NA	14	TRBV5-1	TRBJ2-1	CASSEYMGGGEQFF
NA	16	TRBV11-3	TRBJ2-3	CASSYNMRPGTDTQYF
NA	15	TRBV4-1	TRBJ2-1	CASSQGTLGSGEQFF
NA	17	TRBV21-1	TRBJ1-5	CASSKAINRMRNQPQHF
NA	15	TRBV6-5	TRBJ1-1	CASRPEGGAATEAFF
NA	13	TRBV2	TRBJ1-5	CASSAVRHQPQHF
NA	15	TRBV5-1	TRBJ2-5	CASSISSQGRGTQYF
NA	14	TRBV18	TRBJ1-2	CASSPSAGRSGYTF
TRBD2	15	TRBV5-4	TRBJ2-5	CASSLGQRGGETQYF
TRBD1	16	TRBV5-1	TRBJ1-5	CASSPVGGQGIQPQHF
NA	12	TRBV19	TRBJ1-1	CASSVANTEAFF
TRBD1	14	TRBV5-1	TRBJ2-7	CASSSDRGLYEQYF
NA	15	TRBV11-3	TRBJ2-3	CASSLGGASTDTQYF
NA	14	TRBV15	TRBJ2-1	CATRLTVDYNEQFF
TRBD1	14	TRBV7-2	TRBJ2-2	CASSLGGTGVKLFF
NA	16	TRBV15	TRBJ1-6	CATSRDFWEAGTPLHF